This T cell receptor (beta chain) emerged from a study of T cell responses to AZD1222 COVID-19 vaccine listed by TCRdb under 2021. Study-level background: AZD1222 recipients with second doses at about 4 weeks or about 12 weeks were pooled, because spike-specific TCR depth and breadth did not differ between schedules. A total of 230 to 250 trial participants underwent TCR sequencing, of whom 200 to 220 had received two doses of AZD1222 and some 25 had received two doses of the MenACWY control vaccine. Trial participants were enrolled into age subgroups of 18-55, 56-69 and 70-plus years, which contained around 150, 29 and 61 TCR-sequenced participants, respectively.

What the time point label conveys for this sample: baseline before first vaccination. Vaccinee samples were obtained from the UK trials COV001 and COV002, which included a single-blind randomized controlled phase 2/3 trial of AZD1222 (ChAdOx1 nCoV-19) in healthy adults. For TCRbeta chain sequencing, PBMC samples were collected from trial participants at day 0 and at day 28 after the second dose. On the study overall, not on this receptor specifically: Conclusions about previously exposed vaccinees are limited because only six or seven AZD1222 recipients were SARS-CoV-2 seropositive at baseline. Because no day 14 peak-response samples were available, the repertoires could be characterized only after the peak T cell response. The whole spike protein was spanned by vaccine-associated CD4 TCRs, and dominant responses were seen in regions 160-218 and 743-854. After two AZD1222 doses, both the breadth and the depth of spike-specific TCRs were significantly higher than at day 0 and than in MenACWY recipients. In the small 56-69-year group, the increase in depth fell short of significance, most likely because of low power. Reportedly, almost half of the unique spike-specific TCRs recognized epitopes lying outside the regions that are mutated in the B.1.351 and B.1.1.7 variants. Most participants were white British and females outnumbered males, and the authors suggested that clonal diversity may have been underestimated.

In the case of this clone: Its antigen target is currently unknown. Base quality data are lacking; no much larger clone is found one base away.

V has 1 base trimmed and J has 0 bases trimmed; junction bases matching no gene number 1. The germline V gene gives CDR1 as LGHNA and CDR2 as YNFKEQ. CDR3 length: 16 amino acids, cysteine to phenylalanine. CDR3 DNA is the only sequence kept; it has 48 bases, read in frame from the first base. The CDR3 regions of human TCRbeta chains were analyzed by immunosequencing. The authors' pipeline ran thus. Repertoire TCRs were checked for matches against a reference library of SARS-CoV-2-specific TCRs that had been generated using the MIRA antigen-specificity platform. Breadth meant the fraction of unique TCRs that were SARS-CoV-2-associated, whereas depth meant the fraction of total T cells that were SARS-CoV-2-associated. Each spike-specific TCR was assigned to its reactive spike region and to a CD4 or CD8 class using the MIRA data. Log10-transformed breadth and depth values were compared by one-way ANOVA with Sidak's multiple comparisons tests. TCRdb carries this immuneACCESS record with in-frame sequences only. Its versions omit some clonotypes, under half of them owing to an unresolved V gene in the studies checked, with the rest unexplained. V, J and clone size were drawn from that table, and D and trimming were deduced from the DNA. Within this sample are more than 95,000 clones, with around 92% of them counted one time only. Approximately 1% of the sample belongs to the ten largest clones.

Sequences were derived from peripheral blood, sampled on day 0 of AZD1222 vaccination. This TCR was sampled from an adult in good health. The rearranged segments are TRBV4-2 and TRBJ2-2; the central 8 bases match TRBD1. DNA sequence: TGTGCCAGCAGCCAAGCGACAGGGGCGAACACCGGGGAGCTGTTTTTT. Its coded protein is CASSQATGANTGELFF.